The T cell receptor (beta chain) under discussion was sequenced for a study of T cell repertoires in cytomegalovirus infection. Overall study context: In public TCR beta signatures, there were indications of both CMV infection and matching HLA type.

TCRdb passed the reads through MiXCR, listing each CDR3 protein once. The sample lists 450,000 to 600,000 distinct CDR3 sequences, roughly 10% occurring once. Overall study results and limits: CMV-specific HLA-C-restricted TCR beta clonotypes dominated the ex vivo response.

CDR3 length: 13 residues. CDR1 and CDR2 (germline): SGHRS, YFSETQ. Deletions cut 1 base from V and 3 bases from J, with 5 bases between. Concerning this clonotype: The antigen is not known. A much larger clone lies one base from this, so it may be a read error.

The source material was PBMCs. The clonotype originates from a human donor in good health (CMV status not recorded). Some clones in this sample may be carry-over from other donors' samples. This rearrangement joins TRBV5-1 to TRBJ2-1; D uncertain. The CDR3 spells CASSLQHYNEQFF. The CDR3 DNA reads TGCGCCAGCAGCTTGCAGCACTACAATGAGCAGTTCTTC.